One sample yielded the 10 T cell receptor beta chains listed below, sequenced in a study of blood T cells in healthy people across ages. Alongside a J-beta primer mix, a sample-barcoded 5' primer served in a second PCR lasting roughly 6 to 11 cycles. MiXCR, applied by TCRdb to the 5' RACE reads, yields one record per CDR3 protein. The sample lists 1 million to 1.2 million distinct CDR3 sequences; 30% to 40% were seen once. Sequencing was carried out using blood. The receptors come from a man younger than 35 in good health.

This chain uses TRBV5-1 with TRBJ2-7, with no clear D. Matching the DNA end better, TRBJ2-5 makes the J call doubtful. The length of the CDR3 is 15 residues. Germline CDR1 SGHRS, CDR2 YFSETQ. The CDR3 coding sequence is TGCGCCAGCAGCTTGGAGGCAGCTGGGGAAGAGACCCAGTACTTC. This sequence encodes CASSLEAAGEETQYF.

This clonotype was detected many times. The V call is TRBV6-6, the J call TRBJ1-2, with D possibly being TRBD1 (5 bases). This CDR3 is 15 amino acids long. The germline V gene has CDR1 MNHNY and CDR2 SVGAGI (reference sequence). Trimming shortened V by 5 bases and J by 3 bases, and 16 bases separated the two germline ends. Here the CDR3 DNA reads TGTGCCAGCAGTGGGGACCCATCCAACTACTATGGCTACACCTTC. Its protein is CASSGDPSNYYGYTF.

The genes are TRBV6-1 and TRBJ2-5, with 7 bases matching TRBD1. Per the germline V gene, CDR1 is MNHNS and CDR2 is SASEGT. The CDR3 runs 12 residues. The J segment lost 1 base and the V segment lost 10 bases, leaving 3 bases of the junction unmatched. The CDR3 protein is CATNRGQETQYF. DNA of the CDR3: TGTGCCACCAACAGGGGCCAAGAGACCCAGTACTTC.

This clonotype was observed a single time. This sequence joins TRBV20-1 and TRBJ2-1; weak D call: TRBD2 (5 bases). Between the trimmed V and J ends, which lost 5 bases and 3 bases, there was a span of 20 bases. The CDR3 extends over 16 amino acids. CDR1 is DFQATT and CDR2 is SNEGSKA in the germline V gene (reference sequence). CDR3 coding DNA: TGCAGTGCTCGAAAGAGGGAAGTCTACTACTACAATGAGCAGTTCTTC. Translated: CSARKREVYYYNEQFF.

Comments on this clonotype: A much larger clone differs from this one at a single base, so this may be a read error. CDR3 region: CASSQDKITEAFF. CDR3 nucleotides: TGTGCCAGCAGCCAAGATAAGATCACTGAAGCTTTCTTT. The chain employs TRBV14 and TRBJ1-1, with unresolved D. This CDR3 region has 13 residues. Looked up from germline, CDR1 is SGHDN and CDR2 is FVKESK. Trimming cost V 0 bases and J 4 bases, with 6 bases left between them.

The chain recombines TRBV20-1 with TRBJ2-5; possibly TRBD1 for D (6 bases). The CDR3 consists of 14 residues. The germline V gene has CDR1 DFQATT and CDR2 SNEGSKA (reference sequence). The ends were cut back, 3 bases at V and 11 bases at J, with 22 bases in the middle. CDR3 bases: TGCAGTGCTAGGGACAGAATAACTTACAATGAGCAGTACTTC. It is translated as CSARDRITYNEQYF.

This clonotype was observed a handful of times. The chain carries TRBV4-3 and TRBJ1-1, with TRBD1 matching over 7 bases. The CDR3 consists of 19 residues. Germline V gene lookup returns CDR1 LGHNA and CDR2 YSLEER. The J segment lost 3 bases and the V segment lost 0 bases, leaving 16 bases of the junction unmatched. The CDR3 here is CASSQDQGEAPRTDTEAFF. In DNA form, the CDR3 reads TGCGCCAGCAGCCAAGATCAGGGGGAGGCCCCACGTACGGACACTGAAGCTTTCTTT.

The V call is TRBV5-1, the J call TRBJ2-3; D perhaps matches TRBD2 (6 bases). Per the germline V gene, CDR1 is SGHRS and CDR2 is YFSETQ. Trimming took off 0 bases at V and 4 bases at J, with 12 bases between the two ends. This CDR3 is built from 15 residues. CDR3 DNA sequence: TGCGCCAGCAGCTTGGAACCCGGGGGAGCAGATACGCAGTATTTT. It encodes CASSLEPGGADTQYF.

A few counts support this clonotype. The chain couples TRBV20-1 to TRBJ1-2; a possible D gene is TRBD1 (6 bases). The CDR3 loop spans 14 amino acids. Looked up from germline, CDR1 is DFQATT and CDR2 is SNEGSKA (reference sequence). V gave up 6 bases and J gave up 5 bases, with 19 bases separating them. CDR3: CSAKGGVGLYGYTF. The CDR3 coding sequence is TGCAGTGCAAAGGGGGGGGTTGGGTTGTATGGCTACACCTTC.

The rearrangement links TRBV7-8 to TRBJ1-6, with D possibly TRBD1 on 5 matching bases. The germline CDR1 and CDR2 sequences are SGHVS and FQNEAQ. Trimming stripped 4 bases from V and 8 bases from J, with 15 bases between. CDR3 length: 15 residues. CDR3 sequence reads: CASSSRGPRDSPLHF. CDR3 bases: TGTGCCAGCAGCTCAAGGGGACCTCGGGATTCACCCCTCCACTTT.